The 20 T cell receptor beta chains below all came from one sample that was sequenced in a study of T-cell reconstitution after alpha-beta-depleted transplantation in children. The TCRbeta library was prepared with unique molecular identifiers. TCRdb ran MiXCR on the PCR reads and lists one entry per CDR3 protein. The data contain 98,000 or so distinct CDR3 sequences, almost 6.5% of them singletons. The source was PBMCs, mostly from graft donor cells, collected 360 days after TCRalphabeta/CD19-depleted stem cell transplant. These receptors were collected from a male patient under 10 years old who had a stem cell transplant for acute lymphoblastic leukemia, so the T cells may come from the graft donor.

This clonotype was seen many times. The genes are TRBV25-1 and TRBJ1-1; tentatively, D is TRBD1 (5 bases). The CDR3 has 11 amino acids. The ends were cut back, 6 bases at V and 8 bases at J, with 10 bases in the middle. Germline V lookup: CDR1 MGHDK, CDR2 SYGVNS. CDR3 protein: CASSRGREAFF. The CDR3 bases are TGTGCCAGCAGCCGGGGGAGGGAAGCTTTCTTT.

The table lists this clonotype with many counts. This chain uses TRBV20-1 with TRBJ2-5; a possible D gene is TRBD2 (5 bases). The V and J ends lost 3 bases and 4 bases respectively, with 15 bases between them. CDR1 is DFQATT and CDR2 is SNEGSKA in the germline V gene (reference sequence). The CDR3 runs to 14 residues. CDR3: CSASSLGVGETQYF. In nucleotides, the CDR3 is TGCAGTGCTAGTTCCCTCGGGGTCGGAGAGACCCAGTACTTC.

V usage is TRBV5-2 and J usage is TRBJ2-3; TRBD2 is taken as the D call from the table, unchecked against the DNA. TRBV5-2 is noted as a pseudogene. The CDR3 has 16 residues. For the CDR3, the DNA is TGTGCCATGGGCCCGGGGCTCGTCGGGAGCACAGATACGCAGTATTTT. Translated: CAMGPGLVGSTDTQYF.

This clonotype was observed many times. This chain's CDR3 is CASSYSNQGELFF. The CDR3 bases are TGTGCCAGCAGTTACTCGAACCAGGGGGAGCTGTTTTTT. The J gene is TRBJ2-2, the V gene TRBV6-5; D uncertain. CDR1 and CDR2 from the germline V gene are MNHEY and SVGAGI. CDR3 size: 13 residues. V was clipped by 0 bases and J by 8 bases, with 7 bases between them.

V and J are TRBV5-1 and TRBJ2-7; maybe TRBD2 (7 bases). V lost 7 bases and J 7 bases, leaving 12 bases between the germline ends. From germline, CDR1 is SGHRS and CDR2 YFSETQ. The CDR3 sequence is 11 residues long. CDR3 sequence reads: CASRGAREQYF. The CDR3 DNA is TGCGCCAGCCGGGGGGCCCGTGAGCAGTACTTC.

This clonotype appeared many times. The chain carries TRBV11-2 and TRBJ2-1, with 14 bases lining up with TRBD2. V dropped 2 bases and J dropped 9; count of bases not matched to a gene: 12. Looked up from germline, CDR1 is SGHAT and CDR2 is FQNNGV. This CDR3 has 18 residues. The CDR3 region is CASSLRWTRLAGGIEQFF. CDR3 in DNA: TGTGCCAGCAGCTTAAGGTGGACTCGACTAGCGGGAGGGATTGAGCAGTTCTTC.

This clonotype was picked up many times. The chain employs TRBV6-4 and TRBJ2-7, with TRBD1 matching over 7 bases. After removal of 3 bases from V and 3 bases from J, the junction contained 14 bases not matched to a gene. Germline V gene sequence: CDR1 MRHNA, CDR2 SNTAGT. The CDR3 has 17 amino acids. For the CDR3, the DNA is TGTGCCAGCAGTGAGGTGGACGAGGGACAGTACCTCTACGAGCAGTACTTC. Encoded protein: CASSEVDEGQYLYEQYF.

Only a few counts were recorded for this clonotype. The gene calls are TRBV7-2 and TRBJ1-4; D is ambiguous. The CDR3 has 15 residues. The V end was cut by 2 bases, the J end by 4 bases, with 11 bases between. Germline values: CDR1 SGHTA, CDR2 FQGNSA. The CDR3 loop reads CASSLKRARNEKLFF. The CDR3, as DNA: TGTGCCAGCAGCTTAAAGAGGGCTCGTAATGAAAAACTGTTTTTT.

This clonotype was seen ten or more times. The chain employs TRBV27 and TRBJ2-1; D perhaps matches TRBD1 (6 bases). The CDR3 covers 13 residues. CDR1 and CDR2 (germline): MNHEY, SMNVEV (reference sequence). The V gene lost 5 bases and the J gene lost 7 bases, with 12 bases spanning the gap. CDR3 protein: CASSQQGWNEQFF. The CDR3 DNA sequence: TGTGCCAGCAGTCAACAGGGATGGAATGAGCAGTTCTTC.

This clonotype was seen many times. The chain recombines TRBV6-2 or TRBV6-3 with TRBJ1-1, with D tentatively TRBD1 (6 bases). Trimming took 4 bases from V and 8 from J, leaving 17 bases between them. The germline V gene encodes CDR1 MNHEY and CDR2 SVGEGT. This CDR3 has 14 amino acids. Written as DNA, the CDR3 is TGTGCCAGCAGTTCAAAAACCGGGACACGAGAAGCTTTCTTT. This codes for CASSSKTGTREAFF.

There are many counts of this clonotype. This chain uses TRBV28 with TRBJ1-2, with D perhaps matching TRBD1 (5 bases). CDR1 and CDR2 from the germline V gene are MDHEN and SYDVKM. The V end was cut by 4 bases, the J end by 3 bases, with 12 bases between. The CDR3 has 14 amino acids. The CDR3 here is CASSSGGKHYGYTF. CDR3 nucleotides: TGTGCCAGCAGTTCGGGGGGGAAACACTATGGCTACACCTTC.

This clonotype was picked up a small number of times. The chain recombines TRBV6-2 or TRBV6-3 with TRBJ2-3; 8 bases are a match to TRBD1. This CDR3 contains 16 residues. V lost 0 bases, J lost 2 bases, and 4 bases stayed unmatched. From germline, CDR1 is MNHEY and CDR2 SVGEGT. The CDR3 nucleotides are TGTGCCAGCAGTTACTCGACAGGGGAAGTCACAGATACGCAGTATTTT. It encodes CASSYSTGEVTDTQYF.

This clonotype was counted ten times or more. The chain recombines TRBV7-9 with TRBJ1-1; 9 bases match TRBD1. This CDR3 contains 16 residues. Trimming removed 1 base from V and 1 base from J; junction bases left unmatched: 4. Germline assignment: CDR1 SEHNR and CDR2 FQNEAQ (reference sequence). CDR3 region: CASSLGGDRANTEAFF. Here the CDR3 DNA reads TGTGCCAGCAGCTTAGGTGGGGACAGGGCGAACACTGAAGCTTTCTTT.

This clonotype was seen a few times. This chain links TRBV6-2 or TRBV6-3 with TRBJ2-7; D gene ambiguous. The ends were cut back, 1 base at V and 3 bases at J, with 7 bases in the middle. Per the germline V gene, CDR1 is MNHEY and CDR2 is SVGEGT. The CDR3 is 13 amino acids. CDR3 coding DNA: TGTGCCAGCAGTTACTTTCAGGTCTACGAGCAGTACTTC. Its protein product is CASSYFQVYEQYF.

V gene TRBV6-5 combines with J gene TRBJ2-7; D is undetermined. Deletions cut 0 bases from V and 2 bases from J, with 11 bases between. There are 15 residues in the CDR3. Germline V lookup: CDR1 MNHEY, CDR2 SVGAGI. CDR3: CASSYSRASTYEQYF. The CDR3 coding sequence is TGTGCCAGCAGTTACTCCCGGGCCTCAACCTACGAGCAGTACTTC.

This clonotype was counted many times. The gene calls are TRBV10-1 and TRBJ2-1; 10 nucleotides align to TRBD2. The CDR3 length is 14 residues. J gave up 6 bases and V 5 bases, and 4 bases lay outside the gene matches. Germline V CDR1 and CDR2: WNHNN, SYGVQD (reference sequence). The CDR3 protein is CASSNSGGSNEQFF. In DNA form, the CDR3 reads TGCGCCAGCAGTAATAGCGGGGGGTCCAATGAGCAGTTCTTC.

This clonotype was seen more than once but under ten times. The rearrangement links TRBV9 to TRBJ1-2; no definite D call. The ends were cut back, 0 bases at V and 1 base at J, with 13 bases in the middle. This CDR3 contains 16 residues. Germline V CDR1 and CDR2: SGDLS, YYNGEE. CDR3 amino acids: CASSVDPKGDNYGYTF. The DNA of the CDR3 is TGTGCCAGCAGCGTAGACCCGAAGGGCGATAACTATGGCTACACCTTC.

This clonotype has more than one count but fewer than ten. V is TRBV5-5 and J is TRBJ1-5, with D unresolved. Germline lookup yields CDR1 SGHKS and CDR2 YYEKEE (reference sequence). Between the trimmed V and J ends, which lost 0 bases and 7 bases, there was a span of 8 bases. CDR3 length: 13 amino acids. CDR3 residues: CASSLDGVQPQHF. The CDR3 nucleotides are TGTGCCAGCAGCTTGGACGGCGTCCAGCCCCAGCATTTT.

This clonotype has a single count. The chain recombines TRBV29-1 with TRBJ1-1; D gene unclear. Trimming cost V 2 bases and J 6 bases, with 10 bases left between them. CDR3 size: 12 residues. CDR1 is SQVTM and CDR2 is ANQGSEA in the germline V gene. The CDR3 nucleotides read TGCAGCGTTGAAAGTCTAGCGGCTGAAGCTTTCTTT. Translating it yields CSVESLAAEAFF.

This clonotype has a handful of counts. The CDR3 loop is CATSPALGTDTQYF. CDR3 nucleotide sequence: TGTGCCACCAGCCCGGCCCTAGGCACAGATACGCAGTATTTT. The chain recombines TRBV24-1 with TRBJ2-3; D unclear. The CDR3 runs 14 residues. CDR1 and CDR2 from the germline V gene are KGHDR and SFDVKD. Trimming removed 7 bases at V and 1 base at J, with 11 bases between.